One T cell receptor (beta chain) is described in this entry. This sample stems from a study of blood T cell repertoires in COVID-19. Study information: Spain, Italy and the United States supplied samples that represented acute and convalescent COVID-19. Nucleic acid was either cDNA or gDNA, and it came from T cells, B-cell-depleted T cells, or PBMCs.

As originally analysed: Amplifying reference gene primers gave estimates of nucleated cell counts. The method was immunoSEQ multiplex PCR; TCRdb's version includes in-frame clones alone and lacks a portion of them. V, J and clone size are taken as reported in that table, and D and trimming were inferred from the DNA itself. Of about 180,000 clones listed, approximately 87% were seen once; the top ten hold more than 20%. Germline V CDR1 and CDR2: LNHDA, SQIVND (reference sequence). CDR3 size: 16 residues. Trimming took off 3 bases at V and 7 bases at J, with 18 bases between the two ends. The clonotype comes from a man between 65 and 80 years old with active or convalescent COVID-19. The sample was peripheral blood. The chain employs TRBV19 and TRBJ1-4, with D hard to call. CDR3 sequence (DNA): TGTGCCAGTAGTATCCCCGTTGAACCAGGCTTTGAAAAACTGTTTTTT. This codes for CASSIPVEPGFEKLFF.